The rows below give T cell receptor beta chains drawn from one sample of a study of tumor-infiltrating lymphocytes in primary liver carcinoma. One entry per CDR3 protein results from TCRdb running MiXCR on the multiplex PCR reads. This sample has roughly 45,000 distinct CDR3 sequences, with approximately 70% found just once. The sequencing sample was made of liver tumor tissue from sampling region 5. The receptors shown here come from a man in his forties with primary liver carcinoma and hepatitis B virus infection. Both conserved end residues are part of each CDR3. A D gene is named only where the DNA matches it firmly. The size field is filled for only some rows; it gives once, few, many or a size class.

TRBD1 TRBJ2-5 - TRBV7-9 CVSSLGMTGSLETQYF TGTGTCAGCAGCTTAGGAATGACAGGGTCGCTGGAGACCCAGTACTTC
- TRBJ2-7 - TRBV5-1 CASSFLEGGLGYKQYF TGCGCCAGCAGTTTCCTTGAGGGCGGCTTAGGGTACAAGCAGTACTTC
- TRBJ2-3 - TRBV5-1 CISSLGDSSGDTQYF TGCATCAGCAGCTTGGGGGATAGCTCCGGGGATACGCAGTATTTT
- TRBJ2-2 - TRBV12-3/TRBV12-4 CASSSRGRGTTGELFF TGTGCCAGCAGCAGTAGGGGTCGGGGAACCACCGGGGAACTGTTTTTT
- TRBJ2-7 - TRBV11-2 CASTIEYGDYEQNF TGTGCCAGCACCATAGAGTACGGGGATTACGAGCAGAACTTC
- TRBJ2-1 - TRBV11-3 CASSYTGVNEQFF TGCGCCAGCAGCTATACTGGGGTGAATGAGCAGTTCTTC
TRBD1 TRBJ2-6 - TRBV6-5 CASGTGPDSGANILTF TGTGCCAGCGGGACAGGTCCTGATTCTGGGGCCAACATCCTGACTTTC
TRBD1 TRBJ2-3 - TRBV6-6 CASSTDRPAQYF TGTGCCAGCAGCACGGACAGGCCGGCGCAGTATTTT
- TRBJ2-7 few TRBV20-1 CSARLSTEQYF TGCAGTGCTAGATTATCGACGGAGCAGTACTTC
TRBD1 TRBJ2-2 - TRBV5-5 CASRGTWDRSNTGELLF TGTGCCAGCAGGGGGACCTGGGACAGGTCGAACACCGGGGAGCTGCTTTTT
- TRBJ2-2 many TRBV28 CASSLRGNTGELFF TGTGCCAGCAGTTTACGTGGGAACACCGGGGAGCTGTTTTTT
- TRBJ2-3 many TRBV6-2/TRBV6-3 CASKAPRATDTQYF TGTGCCAGCAAGGCCCCCAGAGCCACAGATACGCAGTATTTT
- TRBJ2-4 - TRBV6-1 CASSEVGRLNIQHF TGTGCCAGCAGTGAAGTCGGCAGGTTAAACATCCAGCACTTC
- TRBJ1-2 - TRBV29-1 CGVEADGAHYGYTF TGCGGCGTTGAAGCAGACGGAGCGCATTATGGCTACACCTTC
- TRBJ2-5 - TRBV6-5 CTSSFTGTKEIQYF TGTACCAGCAGCTTTACAGGGACGAAGGAGATCCAGTACTTC
TRBD2 TRBJ2-3 many TRBV12-3/TRBV12-4 CASSPRLAGEYDTQYF TGTGCCAGCAGTCCCCGACTAGCGGGAGAGTACGATACGCAGTATTTT
- TRBJ1-4 - TRBV6-1 CASGDGQRRKDEKLFF TGTGCCAGCGGTGACGGACAGAGGCGGAAAGATGAAAAACTGTTTTTT
- TRBJ1-3 many TRBV4-1 CASSLDRSSGRTIYF TGCGCCAGCAGCCTTGACAGGTCCTCTGGACGCACCATATATTTT
TRBD2 TRBJ2-7 - TRBV11-2 CASSLSVGLAGGEYEQYF TGTGCCAGTAGCTTATCCGTTGGACTAGCGGGAGGGGAGTACGAGCAGTATTTC
TRBD2 TRBJ2-7 - TRBV5-4 CASSLGTSREQHF TGCGCCAGCAGCTTAGGGACTAGTCGTGAGCAGCACTTC
- TRBJ1-3 once TRBV29-1 CSVGETTGNAMYF TGCAGCGTTGGTGAAACAACTGGAAACGCCATGTATTTT
TRBD2 TRBJ2-2 - TRBV11-2 CASSASGRTNTGELFF TGTGCCAGCAGCGCTAGCGGGAGGACGAACACCGGGGAGCTGTTTTTT
TRBD1 TRBJ2-2 - TRBV2 CANREQGTGELFF TGTGCCAACAGGGAACAGGGGACCGGGGAGCTGTTTTTT
- TRBJ2-7 - TRBV29-1 CNVEAPGLGLEHYF TGCAACGTTGAAGCGCCGGGACTCGGGCTCGAGCACTACTTC
- TRBJ2-7 once TRBV5-4 CAISLIGTAYEQYF TGTGCCATCAGCTTAATAGGAACGGCCTACGAGCAGTACTTC
TRBD2 TRBJ2-1 many TRBV4-2 CASSLFLAGDGSYNEQFF TGTGCCAGCAGCTTGTTTCTAGCGGGAGACGGTTCCTACAATGAGCAGTTCTTC
- TRBJ1-2 - TRBV6-5 CASSFSSRIWSGYTF TGTGCCAGCAGTTTCTCGAGTCGGATTTGGTCAGGCTACACCTTC
TRBD1 TRBJ2-7 - TRBV13 CASSFGQGAHYDQYF TGTGCCAGCAGTTTCGGACAGGGGGCCCACTACGATCAGTACTTC
- TRBJ2-5 many TRBV10-3 CAISDGGGQETQYF TGTGCCATCAGTGATGGCGGCGGACAAGAGACCCAGTACTTC
TRBD2 TRBJ2-5 - TRBV6-5 CASSYGTSHETQNF TGTGCCAGCAGTTACGGGACTAGCCATGAGACCCAGAACTTC
TRBD2 TRBJ2-7 once TRBV4-1 CASSQDHSGGHEQYF TGCGCCAGCAGCCAAGATCACAGCGGGGGGCACGAGCAGTACTTC
- TRBJ2-2 medium-sized TRBV11-2 CASSSRQASNTGELFF TGTGCCAGCAGCTCCAGACAGGCTTCGAACACCGGGGAGCTGTTTTTT
- TRBJ1-2 many TRBV29-1 CSVSKGRGYGYTF TGCAGCGTTTCGAAGGGGCGCGGCTATGGCTACACCTTC
- TRBJ1-3 - TRBV7-9 CAGSVSGPRNAIYF TGTGCCGGCAGCGTTTCGGGCCCGAGAAACGCCATATATTTT
TRBD2 TRBJ2-3 - TRBV2 CASRGGPTSGSGFTQYF TGTGCCAGCCGAGGGGGTCCAACTAGCGGGAGCGGGTTTACGCAGTATTTT
- TRBJ2-5 - TRBV11-2 CAGSLWLDRTKTQYF TGTGCCGGCAGCTTATGGCTAGACAGGACAAAAACCCAGTACTTC
- TRBJ1-4 - TRBV6-5 CASSFAGAGNEKLFF TGTGCCAGCAGTTTCGCGGGGGCGGGAAATGAAAAACTGTTTTTT
- TRBJ2-7 many TRBV7-3 CASSEVAAGEQYF TGTGCCAGCAGCGAAGTTGCGGCGGGGGAGCAGTACTTC
- TRBJ2-2 - TRBV5-4 CASSLGQWNTGELFF TGTGCCAGCAGCTTGGGACAATGGAACACCGGGGAGCTGTTTTTT